This TCR beta chain was sequenced for a study of glioma-infiltrating T cells after dendritic cell vaccination. This CDR3 has 16 residues. The germline CDR1 and CDR2 sequences are MNHEY and SVGAGI. Trimming took 0 bases from V and 12 from J; bases not matched to a gene: 9. Clones were sequenced by immunoSEQ multiplex PCR, and TCRdb holds only the in-frame ones, with some missing. Found here are around 100,000 clones, roughly 81% of them singletons; the top ten hold 9.5% to 15%. The sequencing here drew on blood, taken before dendritic cell vaccination. The rearrangement uses TRBV6-5 and TRBJ2-1; 12 nucleotides agree with TRBD2. The TCR was taken from a human donor with glioblastoma. The CDR3 loop reads CASSYSSSSGGAGQFF. CDR3 bases: TGTGCCAGCAGTTACTCTAGTTCTAGCGGGGGGGCCGGGCAGTTCTTC.